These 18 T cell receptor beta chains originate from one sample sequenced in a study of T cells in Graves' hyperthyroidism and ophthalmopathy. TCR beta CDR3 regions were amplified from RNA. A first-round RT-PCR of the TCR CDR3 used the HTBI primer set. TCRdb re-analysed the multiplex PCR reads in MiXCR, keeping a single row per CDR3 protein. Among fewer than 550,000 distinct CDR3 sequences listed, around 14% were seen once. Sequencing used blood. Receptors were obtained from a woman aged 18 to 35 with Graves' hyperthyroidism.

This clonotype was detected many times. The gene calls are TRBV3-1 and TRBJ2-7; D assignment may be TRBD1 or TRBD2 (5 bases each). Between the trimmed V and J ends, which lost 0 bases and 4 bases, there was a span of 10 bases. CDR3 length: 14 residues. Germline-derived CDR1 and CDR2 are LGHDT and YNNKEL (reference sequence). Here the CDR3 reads CASSQDLGPYEQYF. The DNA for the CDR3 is TGTGCCAGCAGCCAAGATCTGGGACCTTACGAGCAGTACTTC.

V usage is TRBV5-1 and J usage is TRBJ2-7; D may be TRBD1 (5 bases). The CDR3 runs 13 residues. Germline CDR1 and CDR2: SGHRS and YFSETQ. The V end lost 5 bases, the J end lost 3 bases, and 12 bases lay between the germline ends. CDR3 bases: TGCGCCAGCAGAGGGGCGCAGGGCTACGAGCAGTACTTC. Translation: CASRGAQGYEQYF.

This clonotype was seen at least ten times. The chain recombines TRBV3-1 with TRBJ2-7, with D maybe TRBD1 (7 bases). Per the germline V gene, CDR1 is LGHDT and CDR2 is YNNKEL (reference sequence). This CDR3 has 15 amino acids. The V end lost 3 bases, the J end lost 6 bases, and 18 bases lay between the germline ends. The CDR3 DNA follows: TGTGCCAGCAGCCAGCGAGGGGCAGGGGGAGGCGAGCAGTACTTC. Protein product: CASSQRGAGGGEQYF.

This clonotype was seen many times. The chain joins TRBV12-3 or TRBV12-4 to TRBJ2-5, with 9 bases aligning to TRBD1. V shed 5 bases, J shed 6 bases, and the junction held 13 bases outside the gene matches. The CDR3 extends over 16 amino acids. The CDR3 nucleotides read TGTGCCAGCAGTGGGTGGGACAGGGAAGGCCCTAAGACCCAGTACTTC. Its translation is CASSGWDREGPKTQYF.

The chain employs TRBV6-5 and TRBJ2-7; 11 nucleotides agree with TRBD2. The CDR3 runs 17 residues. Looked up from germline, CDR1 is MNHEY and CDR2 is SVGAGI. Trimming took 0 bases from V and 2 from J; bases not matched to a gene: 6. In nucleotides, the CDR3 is TGTGCCAGCAGTTACTCAGGGACTAGCGGTCTCCCCTACGAGCAGTACTTC. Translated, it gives CASSYSGTSGLPYEQYF.

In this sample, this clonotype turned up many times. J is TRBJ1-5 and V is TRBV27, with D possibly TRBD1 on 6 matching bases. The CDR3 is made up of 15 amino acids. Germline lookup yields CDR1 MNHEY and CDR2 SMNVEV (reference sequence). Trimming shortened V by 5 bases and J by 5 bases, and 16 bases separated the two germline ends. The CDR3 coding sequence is TGTGCCAGCAGTCCTCGGGGGGCCGGAGATCAGCCCCAGCATTTT. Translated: CASSPRGAGDQPQHF.

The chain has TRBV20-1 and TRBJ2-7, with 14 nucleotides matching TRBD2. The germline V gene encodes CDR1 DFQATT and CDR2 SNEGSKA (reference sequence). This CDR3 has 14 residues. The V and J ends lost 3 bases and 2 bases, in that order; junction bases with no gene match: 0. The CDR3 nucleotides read TGCAGTGCTAGGGGACTAGCGGGAGCCTACGAGCAGTACTTC. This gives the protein CSARGLAGAYEQYF.

CDR3 sequence reads: CASSIMGGGGYGYTF. CDR3 nucleotide sequence: TGTGCCAGTAGTATAATGGGAGGTGGTGGTTATGGCTACACCTTC. The chain employs TRBV19 and TRBJ1-2; no definite D call. Between the trimmed V and J ends, which lost 2 bases and 5 bases, there was a span of 15 bases. The length of the CDR3 is 15 residues. CDR1 is LNHDA and CDR2 is SQIVND in the germline V gene (reference sequence).

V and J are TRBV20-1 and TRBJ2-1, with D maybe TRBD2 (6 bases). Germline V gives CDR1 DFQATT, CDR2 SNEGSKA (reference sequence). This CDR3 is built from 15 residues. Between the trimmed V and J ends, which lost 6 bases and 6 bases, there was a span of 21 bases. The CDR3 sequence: CSANLGAGPPNEQFF. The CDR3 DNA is TGCAGTGCAAACCTTGGAGCGGGCCCCCCCAATGAGCAGTTCTTC.

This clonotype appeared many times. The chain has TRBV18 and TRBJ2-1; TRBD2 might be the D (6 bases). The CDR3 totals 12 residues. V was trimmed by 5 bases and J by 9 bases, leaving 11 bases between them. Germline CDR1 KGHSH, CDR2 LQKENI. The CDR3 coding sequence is TGTGCCAGCTCATCGGGGGATCGTGAGCAGTTCTTC. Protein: CASSSGDREQFF.

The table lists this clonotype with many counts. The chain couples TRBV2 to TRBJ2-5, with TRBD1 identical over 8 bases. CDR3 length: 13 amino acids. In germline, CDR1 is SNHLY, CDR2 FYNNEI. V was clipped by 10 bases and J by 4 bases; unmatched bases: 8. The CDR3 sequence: CATNRGMVETQYF. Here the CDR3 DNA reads TGTGCCACCAACAGGGGGATGGTAGAGACCCAGTACTTC.

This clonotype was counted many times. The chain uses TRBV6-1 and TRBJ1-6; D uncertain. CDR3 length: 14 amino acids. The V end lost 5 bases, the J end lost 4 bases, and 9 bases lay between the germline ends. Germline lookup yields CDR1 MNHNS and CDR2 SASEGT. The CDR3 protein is CASSYGNYNSPLHF. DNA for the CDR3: TGTGCCAGCAGTTACGGCAATTATAATTCACCCCTCCACTTT.

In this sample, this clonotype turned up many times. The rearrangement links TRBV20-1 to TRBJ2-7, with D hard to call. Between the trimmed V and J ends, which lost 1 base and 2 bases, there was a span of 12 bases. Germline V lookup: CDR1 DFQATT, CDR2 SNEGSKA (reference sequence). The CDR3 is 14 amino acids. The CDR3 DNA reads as TGCAGTGCTAGAGCTTCCCCGTATGCCTACGAGCAGTACTTC. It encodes CSARASPYAYEQYF.

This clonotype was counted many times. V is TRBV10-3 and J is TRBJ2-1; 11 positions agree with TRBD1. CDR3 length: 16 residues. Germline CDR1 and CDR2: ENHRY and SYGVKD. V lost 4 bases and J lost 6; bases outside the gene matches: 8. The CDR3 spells CAISGRGQGALNEQFF. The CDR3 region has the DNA TGTGCCATCAGTGGTCGAGGACAGGGGGCGCTCAATGAGCAGTTCTTC.

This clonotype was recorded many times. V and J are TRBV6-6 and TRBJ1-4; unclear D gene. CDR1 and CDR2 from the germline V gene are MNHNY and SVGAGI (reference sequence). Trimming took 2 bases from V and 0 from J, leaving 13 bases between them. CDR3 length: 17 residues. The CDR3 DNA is TGTGCCAGCAGTTACCGTTCGCCGGTCACAACTAATGAAAAACTGTTTTTT. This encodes CASSYRSPVTTNEKLFF.

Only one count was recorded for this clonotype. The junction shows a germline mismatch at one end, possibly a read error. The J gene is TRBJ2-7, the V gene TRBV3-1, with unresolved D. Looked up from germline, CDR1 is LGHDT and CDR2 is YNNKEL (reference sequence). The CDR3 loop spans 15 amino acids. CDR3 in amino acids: CASSDAQRPTSEQHF. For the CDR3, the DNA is TGTGCCAGCAGCGACGCACAGAGACCGACTTCCGAGCAGCACTTC.

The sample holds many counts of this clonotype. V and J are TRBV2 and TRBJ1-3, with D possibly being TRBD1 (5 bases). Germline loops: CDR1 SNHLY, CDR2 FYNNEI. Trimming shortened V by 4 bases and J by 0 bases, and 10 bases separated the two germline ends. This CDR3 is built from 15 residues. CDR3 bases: TGTGCCAGCAGTGCCGGGACCGCCTCTGGAAACACCATATATTTT. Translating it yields CASSAGTASGNTIYF.

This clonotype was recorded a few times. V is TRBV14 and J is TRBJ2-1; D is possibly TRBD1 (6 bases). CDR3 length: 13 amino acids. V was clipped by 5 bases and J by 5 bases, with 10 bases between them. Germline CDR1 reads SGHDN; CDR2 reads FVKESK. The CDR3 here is CASSRAGDNEQFF. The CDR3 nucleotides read TGTGCCAGCAGCAGGGCAGGGGACAATGAGCAGTTCTTC.